These T cell receptor beta chains were read from a single sample in a study of blood T cell repertoires in COVID-19. Using immunoSEQ multiplex PCR, the repertoire was profiled, and TCRdb retains in-frame clones only, with some absent. This table holds about 34,000 clones, about 75% found once. The specimen sequenced was peripheral blood. These receptors came from an elderly man with active or convalescent COVID-19. Both conserved end residues are part of each CDR3. The D gene is left open where the match is weak. Some rows have no size entry. The others give once, few or many, or a class for an expanded clone.

abundance	j_gene	v_gene	d_gene	CDR3nt	CDR3aa
-	TRBJ1-2	TRBV28	TRBD1	TGTGCCAGCAGTAAAACGACAGGGGGCTTCTATGGCTACACCTTC	CASSKTTGGFYGYTF
-	TRBJ2-1	TRBV7-2	TRBD1	TGTGCCAGCAGCTTAGTGAGGGGGACAGGGGGTTATAATGAGCAGTTCTTC	CASSLVRGTGGYNEQFF
-	TRBJ1-3	TRBV28	TRBD1	TGTGCCAGCAAGGGGGCCGACTCTGGAAACACCATATATTTT	CASKGADSGNTIYF
-	TRBJ1-4	TRBV25-1	-	TGTGCCAGCGGCCGGGTGAATGAAAAACTGTTTTTT	CASGRVNEKLFF
few	TRBJ2-7	TRBV6-2/TRBV6-3	TRBD2	TGTGCCAGCAGTTACCAGACTAGCGGGAGTTTCACCTACGAGCAGTACTTC	CASSYQTSGSFTYEQYF
-	TRBJ2-5	TRBV7-2	-	TGTGCCAGCAGCCAGGCCGGGAGCAGGGAGACCCAGTACTTC	CASSQAGSRETQYF
-	TRBJ2-3	TRBV5-1	TRBD2	TGCGCCAGCAGCCCGGGACTAGCGGGAGAGGTAGATACGCAGTATTTT	CASSPGLAGEVDTQYF
-	TRBJ2-5	TRBV4-1	-	TGCGCCAGCAGCCAACAGGGTGAAATCGGAGAGACCCAGTACTTC	CASSQQGEIGETQYF
-	TRBJ2-3	TRBV5-1	TRBD1	TGCGCCAGCAGCCTAGGGGACAGGGGAGAATCAGATACGCAGTATTTT	CASSLGDRGESDTQYF
-	TRBJ1-1	TRBV15	-	TGTGCCACCGGAGGTGCGGGGATGGGAGCTTTCTTT	CATGGAGMGAFF
-	TRBJ2-7	TRBV4-1	-	TGCGCCAGCAGCCAAGACCCTAATTTGGGACTGCTCTACGAGCAGTACTTC	CASSQDPNLGLLYEQYF
-	TRBJ2-7	TRBV6-4	TRBD1	TGTGCCAGCAGCCCAAACGCGGGGACAGGGTACGACGAGCAGTACTTC	CASSPNAGTGYDEQYF
-	TRBJ2-1	TRBV28	TRBD2	TGTGCCAGCAGCCCCCTTTTTAGCGGGAGTAGAGATGAGCAGTTCTTC	CASSPLFSGSRDEQFF
-	TRBJ1-1	TRBV19	-	TGTGCCAGTAGCCGGGACATTAACACTTATTTTCCCGAAGCTTTCTTT	CASSRDINTYFPEAFF
-	TRBJ2-7	TRBV5-1	-	TGCGCCAGCAGCCCTGAGGCACAGGTCTCCTACGAGCAGTACTTC	CASSPEAQVSYEQYF
-	TRBJ2-3	TRBV24-1	-	TGTGCCACCAGTGACCCAGGGGATACGCAGTATTTT	CATSDPGDTQYF
-	TRBJ1-2	TRBV5-6	TRBD1	TGTGCCAGCAGCTCTACAGGGGACTCTAACTATGGCTACACCTTC	CASSSTGDSNYGYTF
-	TRBJ2-7	TRBV28	TRBD2	TGTGCCAGCAGTTCGATAATAGCGGGAAAGGGCTACGAGCAGTACTTC	CASSSIIAGKGYEQYF
few	TRBJ2-5	TRBV7-9	-	TGTGCCAGCAGTGCAGCGAGTGAGACCCAGTACTTC	CASSAASETQYF
few	TRBJ1-1	TRBV13	-	TGTGCCAGCAGCTTAGCTCAGGGGCGGGCTTTCTTT	CASSLAQGRAFF
-	TRBJ2-1	TRBV5-5	TRBD2	TGTGCCAGCAGCTTATCCGGGACTAGCGGAAACAATGAGCAGTTCTTC	CASSLSGTSGNNEQFF
-	TRBJ2-3	TRBV18	-	TGTGCCAGCTCACAGGGTATTAGCGGAGGCACAGATACGCAGTATTTT	CASSQGISGGTDTQYF
-	TRBJ2-3	TRBV5-1	-	TGCGCCAGCAGCATACTAGCCAATCCCGGGGCCGATACGCAGTATTTT	CASSILANPGADTQYF
-	TRBJ1-4	TRBV6-5	-	TGTGCCAGCAGTTACAACGACATCCGGGAAAAACTGTTTTTT	CASSYNDIREKLFF
-	TRBJ2-1	TRBV7-9	-	TGTGCCAGCAGCGAGATGGCGGGCTCCTACAATGAGCAGTTCTTC	CASSEMAGSYNEQFF
-	TRBJ2-1	TRBV11-2	-	TGTGCCAGCAGCTTAAATGGACAAGGGTATGAGCAGTTCTTC	CASSLNGQGYEQFF
few	TRBJ2-7	TRBV5-6	TRBD2	TGTGCCAGCAGCTTGTACTGGGGGGGAACTCGCGACGAGCAGTACTTC	CASSLYWGGTRDEQYF
medium-sized	TRBJ2-3	TRBV4-1	TRBD1	TGCGCCAGCAGCCAAGCTCCCGGGACAGGGGTTGGGGGCACAGATACGCAGTATTTT	CASSQAPGTGVGGTDTQYF
once	TRBJ1-2	TRBV6-1	TRBD1	TGTGCCAGCAGTGAAAAAGGGACAGCCTATGGCTACACCTTC	CASSEKGTAYGYTF
-	TRBJ2-2	TRBV28	TRBD2	TGTGCCAGCAGTTTCTTTAGCGGGAGAAGGGGCACCGGGGAGCTGTTTTTT	CASSFFSGRRGTGELFF
-	TRBJ2-1	TRBV3-1/TRBV3-2	-	TGTGCCAGCAGCCAAGATCCGCTAGCGTACAATGAGCAGTTCTTC	CASSQDPLAYNEQFF
-	TRBJ2-1	TRBV7-8	TRBD2	TGTGCCAGCAGCCCCCGCCGCGGGAGCTCGAATGAGCAGTTCTTC	CASSPRRGSSNEQFF
-	TRBJ2-1	TRBV4-2	TRBD2	TGTGCCAGCAGCCCTGGGACTAGTCGCTATGAGCAGTTCTTC	CASSPGTSRYEQFF
-	TRBJ2-4	TRBV18	TRBD1	TGTGCCAGCTCACCATTGACAGGGGAAAACATTCAGTACTTC	CASSPLTGENIQYF
few	TRBJ2-1	TRBV10-1	-	TGCGCCAGCGGGACTCCCTACAATGAGCAGTTCTTC	CASGTPYNEQFF
-	TRBJ2-1	TRBV3-1/TRBV3-2	TRBD1	TGTGCCAGCAGCCAAGAACAGGGGGTCCACAATGAGCAGTTCTTC	CASSQEQGVHNEQFF
-	TRBJ1-2	TRBV28	-	TGTGCCAGCACCCCCGGGGATGGCTACACCTTC	CASTPGDGYTF
-	TRBJ2-2	TRBV5-1	-	TGCGCCAGCAGCTTGGAGGCAGGAGGTTCCGGGGAGCTGTTTTTT	CASSLEAGGSGELFF
-	TRBJ2-1	TRBV28	TRBD1	TGTGCCAGCAGTTTCCCACCCTATGGGACAGGCAATGAGCAGTTCTTC	CASSFPPYGTGNEQFF
once	TRBJ2-3	TRBV5-1	TRBD1	TGCGCCAGCAGCTTTGGTACAGGGGGCACAGATACGCAGTATTTT	CASSFGTGGTDTQYF
-	TRBJ2-7	TRBV5-4	TRBD1	TGTGCCAGCAGCTATCCGGGACAGGGGTTTTACGAGCAGTACTTC	CASSYPGQGFYEQYF
-	TRBJ1-1	TRBV28	TRBD1	TGTGCCAGCAGACCATCAGGGGGCGCTTCGTACACTGAAGCTTTCTTT	CASRPSGGASYTEAFF
-	TRBJ1-5	TRBV29-1	-	TGCAGCGTTGTAGGGGGACACAATCAGCCCCAGCATTTT	CSVVGGHNQPQHF